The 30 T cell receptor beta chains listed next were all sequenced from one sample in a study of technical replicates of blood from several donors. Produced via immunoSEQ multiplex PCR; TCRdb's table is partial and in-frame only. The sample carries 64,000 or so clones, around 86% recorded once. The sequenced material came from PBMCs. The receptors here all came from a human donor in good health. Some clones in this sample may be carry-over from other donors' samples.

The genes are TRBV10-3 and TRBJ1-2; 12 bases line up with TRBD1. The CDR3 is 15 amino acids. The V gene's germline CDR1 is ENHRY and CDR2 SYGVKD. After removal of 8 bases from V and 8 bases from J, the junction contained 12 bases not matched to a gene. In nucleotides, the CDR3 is TGTGCCATCCTCTCTTCGGGACAGGGGGCTGGAGGCTACACCTTC. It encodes CAILSSGQGAGGYTF.

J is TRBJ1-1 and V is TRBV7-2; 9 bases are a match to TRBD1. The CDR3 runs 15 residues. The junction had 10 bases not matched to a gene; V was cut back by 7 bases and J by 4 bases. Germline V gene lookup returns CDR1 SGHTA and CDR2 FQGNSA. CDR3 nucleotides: TGTGCCAGCACCGTAGCCGGGACAGGGTTCACTGAAGCTTTCTTT. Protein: CASTVAGTGFTEAFF.

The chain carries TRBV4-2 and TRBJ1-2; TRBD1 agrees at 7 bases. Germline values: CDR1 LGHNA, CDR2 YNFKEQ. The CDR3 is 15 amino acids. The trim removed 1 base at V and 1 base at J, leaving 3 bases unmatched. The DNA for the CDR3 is TGTGCCAGCAGCCAAGTGGCAGGGGGTAACTATGGCTACACCTTC. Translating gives CASSQVAGGNYGYTF.

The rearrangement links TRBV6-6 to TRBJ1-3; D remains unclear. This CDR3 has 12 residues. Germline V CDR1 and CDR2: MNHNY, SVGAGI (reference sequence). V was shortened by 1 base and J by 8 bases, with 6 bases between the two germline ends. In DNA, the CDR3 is TGTGCCAGCAGTTACTATTCGGACACCATATATTTT. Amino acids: CASSYYSDTIYF.

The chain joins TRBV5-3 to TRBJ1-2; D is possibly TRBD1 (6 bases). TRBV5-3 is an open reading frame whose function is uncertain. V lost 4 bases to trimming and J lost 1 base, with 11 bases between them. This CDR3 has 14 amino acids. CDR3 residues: CARSRTDFNYGYTF. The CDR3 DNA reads TGTGCCAGAAGCCGGACAGATTTTAACTATGGCTACACCTTC.

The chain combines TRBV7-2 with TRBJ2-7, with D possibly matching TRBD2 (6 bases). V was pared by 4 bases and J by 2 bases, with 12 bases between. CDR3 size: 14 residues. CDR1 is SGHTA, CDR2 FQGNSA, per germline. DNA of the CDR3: TGTGCCAGCAGCTCGGGACTTGGGCCCTACGAGCAGTACTTC. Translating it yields CASSSGLGPYEQYF.

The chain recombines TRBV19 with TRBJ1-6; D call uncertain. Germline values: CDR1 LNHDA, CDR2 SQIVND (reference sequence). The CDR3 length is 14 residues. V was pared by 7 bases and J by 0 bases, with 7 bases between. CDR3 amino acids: CASTESSYNSPLHF. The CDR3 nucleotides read TGTGCCAGTACCGAGAGCTCCTATAATTCACCCCTCCACTTT.

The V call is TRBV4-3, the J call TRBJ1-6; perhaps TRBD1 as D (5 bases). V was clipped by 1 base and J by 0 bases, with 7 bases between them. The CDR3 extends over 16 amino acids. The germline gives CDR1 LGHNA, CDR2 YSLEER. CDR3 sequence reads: CASSQADSSYNSPLHF. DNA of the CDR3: TGCGCCAGCAGCCAAGCAGACAGCTCCTATAATTCACCCCTCCACTTT.

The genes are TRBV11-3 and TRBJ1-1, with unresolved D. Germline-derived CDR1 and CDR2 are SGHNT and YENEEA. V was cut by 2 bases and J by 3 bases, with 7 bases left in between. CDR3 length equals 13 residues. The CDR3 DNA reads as TGTGCCAGCAGCTTAAACGGAGACACTGAAGCTTTCTTT. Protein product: CASSLNGDTEAFF.

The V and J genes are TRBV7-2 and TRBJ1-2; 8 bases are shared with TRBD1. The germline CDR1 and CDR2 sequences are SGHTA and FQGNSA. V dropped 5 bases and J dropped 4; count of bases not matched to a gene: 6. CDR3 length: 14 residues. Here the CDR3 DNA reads TGTGCCAGCAGCAGAGACAGGGGAGGCTATGGCTACACCTTC. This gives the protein CASSRDRGGYGYTF.

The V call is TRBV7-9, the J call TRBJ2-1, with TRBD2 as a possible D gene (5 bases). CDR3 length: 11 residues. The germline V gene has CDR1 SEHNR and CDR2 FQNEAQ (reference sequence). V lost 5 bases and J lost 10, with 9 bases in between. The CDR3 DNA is TGTGCCAGCAGCCGAATAGCGGAGCAGTTCTTC. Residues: CASSRIAEQFF.

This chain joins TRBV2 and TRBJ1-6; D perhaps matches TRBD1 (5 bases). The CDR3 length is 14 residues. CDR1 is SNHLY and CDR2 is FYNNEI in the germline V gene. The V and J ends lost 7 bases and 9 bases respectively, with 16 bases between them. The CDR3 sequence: CASIRTSNSSPLHF. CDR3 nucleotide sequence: TGTGCCAGCATCCGGACATCTAATAGTTCACCCCTCCACTTT.

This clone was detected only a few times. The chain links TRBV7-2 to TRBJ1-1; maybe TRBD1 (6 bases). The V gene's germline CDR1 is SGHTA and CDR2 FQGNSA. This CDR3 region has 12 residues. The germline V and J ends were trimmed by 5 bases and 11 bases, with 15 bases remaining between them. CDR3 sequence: CASSRAGQSAFF. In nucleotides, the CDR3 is TGTGCCAGCAGCCGAGCCGGACAGTCGGCTTTCTTT. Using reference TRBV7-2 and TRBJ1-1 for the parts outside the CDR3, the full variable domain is GAGVSQSPSNKVTEKGKDVELRCDPISGHTALYWYRQSLGQGLEFLIYFQGNSAPDKSGLPSDRFSAERTGGSVSTLTIQRTQQEDSAVYLCASSRAGQSAFFGQGTRLTVV.

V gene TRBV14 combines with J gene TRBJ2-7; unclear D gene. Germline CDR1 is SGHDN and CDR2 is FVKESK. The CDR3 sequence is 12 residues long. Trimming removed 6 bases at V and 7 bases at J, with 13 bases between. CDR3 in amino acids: CASSLTGWEQYF. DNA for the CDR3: TGTGCCAGCAGTCTTACCGGTTGGGAGCAGTACTTC. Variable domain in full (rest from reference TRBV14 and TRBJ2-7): EAGVTQFPSHSVIEKGQTVTLRCDPISGHDNLYWYRRVMGKEIKFLLHFVKESKQDESGMPNNRFLAERTGGTYSTLKVQPAELEDSGVYFCASSLTGWEQYFGPGTRLTVT.

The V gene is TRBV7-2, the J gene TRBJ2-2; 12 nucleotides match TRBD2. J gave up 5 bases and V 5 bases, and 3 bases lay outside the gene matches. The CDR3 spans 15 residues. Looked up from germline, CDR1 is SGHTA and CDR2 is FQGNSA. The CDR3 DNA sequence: TGTGCCAGCAGCGCTAGCGGGAGGGGAACCGGGGAGCTGTTTTTT. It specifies CASSASGRGTGELFF.

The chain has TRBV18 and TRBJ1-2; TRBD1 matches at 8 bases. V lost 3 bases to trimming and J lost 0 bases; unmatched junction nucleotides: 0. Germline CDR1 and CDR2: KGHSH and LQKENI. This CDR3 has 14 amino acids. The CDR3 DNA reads TGTGCCAGCTCACCGGACAGGGCTAACTATGGCTACACCTTC. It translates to CASSPDRANYGYTF.

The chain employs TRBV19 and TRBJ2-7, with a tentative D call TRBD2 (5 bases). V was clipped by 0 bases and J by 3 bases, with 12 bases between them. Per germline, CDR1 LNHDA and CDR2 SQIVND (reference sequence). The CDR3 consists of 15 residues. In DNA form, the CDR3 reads TGTGCCAGTAGTATAGATCGGGGTACAAGCTACGAGCAGTACTTC. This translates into CASSIDRGTSYEQYF.

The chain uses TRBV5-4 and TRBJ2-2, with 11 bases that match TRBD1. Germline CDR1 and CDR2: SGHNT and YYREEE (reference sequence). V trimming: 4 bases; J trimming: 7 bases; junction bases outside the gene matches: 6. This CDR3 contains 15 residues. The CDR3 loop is CASSRGQGDGGELFF. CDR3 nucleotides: TGTGCCAGCAGCCGGGGACAGGGGGACGGCGGGGAGCTGTTTTTT.

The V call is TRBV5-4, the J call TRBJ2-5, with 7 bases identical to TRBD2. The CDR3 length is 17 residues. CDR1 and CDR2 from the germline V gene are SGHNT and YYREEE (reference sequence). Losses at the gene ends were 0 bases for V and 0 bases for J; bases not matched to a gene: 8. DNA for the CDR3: TGTGCCAGCAGCTTGGGGTTAGCGGGTACTTACCAAGAGACCCAGTACTTC. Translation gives CASSLGLAGTYQETQYF.

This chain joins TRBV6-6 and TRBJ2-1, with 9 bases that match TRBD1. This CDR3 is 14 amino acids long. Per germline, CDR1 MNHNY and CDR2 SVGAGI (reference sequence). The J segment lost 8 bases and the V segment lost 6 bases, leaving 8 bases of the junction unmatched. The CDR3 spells CASSSGQGGDEQFF. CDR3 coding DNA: TGTGCCAGCAGCTCGGGACAGGGCGGGGATGAGCAGTTCTTC.

CDR3 sequence: CAISKTGYHEQYF. CDR3 DNA sequence: TGTGCCATCAGTAAAACGGGATACCACGAGCAGTACTTC. This sequence joins TRBV10-3 and TRBJ2-7, with TRBD2 as a possible D gene (5 bases). Germline CDR1 reads ENHRY; CDR2 reads SYGVKD. V was shortened by 5 bases and J by 5 bases, with 13 bases between the two germline ends. This CDR3 comprises 13 residues.

For the CDR3, the DNA is TGCGCCAGCAGCCAAGAAGTCGGCGGTTACAATGAGCAGTTCTTC. Encoded protein: CASSQEVGGYNEQFF. V and J are TRBV4-3 and TRBJ2-1; D remains ambiguous. Looked up from germline, CDR1 is LGHNA and CDR2 is YSLEER. The CDR3 is made up of 15 amino acids. Trimming took 0 bases from V and 4 from J, leaving 10 bases between them.

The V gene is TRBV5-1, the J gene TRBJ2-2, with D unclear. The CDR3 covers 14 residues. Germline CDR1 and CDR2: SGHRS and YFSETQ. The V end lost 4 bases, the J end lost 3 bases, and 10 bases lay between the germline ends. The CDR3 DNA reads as TGCGCCAGCAGCCAGCTAGAGTACACCGGGGAGCTGTTTTTT. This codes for CASSQLEYTGELFF.

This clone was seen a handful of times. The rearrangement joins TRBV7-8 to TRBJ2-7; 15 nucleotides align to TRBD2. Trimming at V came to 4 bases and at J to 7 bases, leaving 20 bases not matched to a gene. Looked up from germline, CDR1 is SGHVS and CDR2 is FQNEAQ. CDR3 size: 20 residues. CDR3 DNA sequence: TGTGCCAGCAGCTCCCTGCCCGCGGGACTAGCGGGAGGTCGGGAGTCGGAGCAGTACTTC. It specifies CASSSLPAGLAGGRESEQYF.

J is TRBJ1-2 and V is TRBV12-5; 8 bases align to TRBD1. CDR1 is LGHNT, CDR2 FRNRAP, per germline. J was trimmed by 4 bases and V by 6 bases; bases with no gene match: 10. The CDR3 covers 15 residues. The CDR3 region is CASGLQQGVVYGYTF. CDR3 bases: TGTGCTAGTGGACTACAACAGGGGGTCGTCTATGGCTACACCTTC.

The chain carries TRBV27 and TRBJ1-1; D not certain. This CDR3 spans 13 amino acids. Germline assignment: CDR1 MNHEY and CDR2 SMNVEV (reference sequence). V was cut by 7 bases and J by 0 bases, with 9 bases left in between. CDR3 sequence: CASTAGLNTEAFF. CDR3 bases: TGTGCCAGCACCGCGGGCCTGAACACTGAAGCTTTCTTT.

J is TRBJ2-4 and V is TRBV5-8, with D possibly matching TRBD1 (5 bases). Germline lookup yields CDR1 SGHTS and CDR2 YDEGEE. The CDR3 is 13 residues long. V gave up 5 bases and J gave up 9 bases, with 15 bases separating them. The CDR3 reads CASRMVGDTIQYF. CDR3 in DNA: TGTGCCAGCAGGATGGTAGGGGATACCATTCAGTACTTC.

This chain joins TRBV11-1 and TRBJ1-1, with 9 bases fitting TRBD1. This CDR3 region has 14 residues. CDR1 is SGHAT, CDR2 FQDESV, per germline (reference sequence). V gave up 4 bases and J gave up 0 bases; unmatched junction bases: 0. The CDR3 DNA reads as TGTGCCAGCAGCTGGGACAGGGTGAACACTGAAGCTTTCTTT. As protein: CASSWDRVNTEAFF.

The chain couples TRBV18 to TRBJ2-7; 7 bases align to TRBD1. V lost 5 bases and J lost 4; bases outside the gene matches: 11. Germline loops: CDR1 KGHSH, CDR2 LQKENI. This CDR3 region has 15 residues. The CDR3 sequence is CASSNAGTEKYEQYF. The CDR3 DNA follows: TGTGCCAGCTCAAATGCCGGGACAGAGAAGTACGAGCAGTACTTC.

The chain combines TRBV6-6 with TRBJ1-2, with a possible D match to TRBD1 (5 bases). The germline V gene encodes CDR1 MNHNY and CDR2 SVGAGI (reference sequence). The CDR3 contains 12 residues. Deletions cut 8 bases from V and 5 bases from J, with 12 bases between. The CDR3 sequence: CASRREGYGYTF. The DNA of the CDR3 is TGTGCCAGCCGCAGGGAAGGGTATGGCTACACCTTC.